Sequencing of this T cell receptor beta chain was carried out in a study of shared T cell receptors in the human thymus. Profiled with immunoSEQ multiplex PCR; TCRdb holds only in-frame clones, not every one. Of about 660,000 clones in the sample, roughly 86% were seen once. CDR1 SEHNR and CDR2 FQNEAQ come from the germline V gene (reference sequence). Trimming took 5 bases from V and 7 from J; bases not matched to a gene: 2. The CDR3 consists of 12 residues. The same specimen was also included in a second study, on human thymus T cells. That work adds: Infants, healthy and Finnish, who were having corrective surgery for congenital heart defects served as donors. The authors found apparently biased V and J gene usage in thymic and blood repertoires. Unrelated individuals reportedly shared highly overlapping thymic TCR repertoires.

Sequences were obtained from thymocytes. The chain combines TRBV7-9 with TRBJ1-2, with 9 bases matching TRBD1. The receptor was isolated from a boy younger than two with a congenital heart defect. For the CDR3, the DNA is TGTGCCAGCAGCGGGGACAGGGTTGGCTACACCTTC. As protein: CASSGDRVGYTF.